The rows below give T cell receptor beta chains drawn from one sample of a study of vaccination and CD4 T cells after COVID-19. TCRdb reanalysed the PCR reads using MiXCR and keeps one entry per CDR3 protein. The data contain 8,000 to 9,500 distinct CDR3 sequences, 55% to 70% of them singletons. No antigens are known for them. The material sequenced was cultured CD4+ T cells from blood, taken after SARS-CoV-2 vaccination. These receptors were obtained from a human donor with COVID-19. Both conserved end residues are part of each CDR3. The order of the fields is J gene, clone size, D gene, V gene, CDR3 DNA, CDR3 protein. The D gene is left open where the match is weak. A clone size is listed for some rows: how often the clone was seen (once, few, many), or a class if it is expanded.

j_gene: TRBJ1-2
abundance: few
d_gene: -
v_gene: TRBV12-3/TRBV12-4
CDR3nt: TGTGCCAGCAGTGGGACGGACTATGGCTACACCTTC
CDR3aa: CASSGTDYGYTF

j_gene: TRBJ1-2
abundance: few
d_gene: TRBD1
v_gene: TRBV27
CDR3nt: TGTGCCAGCAGTTTTAAATCCGGGACAGGTCTCTATGGCTACACCTTC
CDR3aa: CASSFKSGTGLYGYTF

j_gene: TRBJ1-5
abundance: -
d_gene: TRBD1
v_gene: TRBV23-1
CDR3nt: TGCGCCAGCAAAGGAGGGGACAGGGAAGTCGGTCAGCCCCAGCATTTT
CDR3aa: CASKGGDREVGQPQHF

j_gene: TRBJ2-3
abundance: -
d_gene: TRBD1
v_gene: TRBV29-1
CDR3nt: TGCAGCGTTGGGACAGGGGCAGATACGCAGTATTTT
CDR3aa: CSVGTGADTQYF

j_gene: TRBJ2-3
abundance: -
d_gene: TRBD1
v_gene: TRBV19
CDR3nt: TGTGCCAGTAGTATACAGGGGGGCACAGATACGCAGTATTTT
CDR3aa: CASSIQGGTDTQYF

j_gene: TRBJ1-5
abundance: -
d_gene: -
v_gene: TRBV6-1
CDR3nt: TGTGCCAGCAGTCCGGACAGAGGTAACAATCAGCCCCAGCATTTT
CDR3aa: CASSPDRGNNQPQHF

j_gene: TRBJ2-1
abundance: -
d_gene: TRBD1
v_gene: TRBV6-1
CDR3nt: TGTGCCAGCTCCTGGGGGGGGACAGGGCTGTTCTTC
CDR3aa: CASSWGGTGLFF

j_gene: TRBJ1-5
abundance: few
d_gene: -
v_gene: TRBV20-1
CDR3nt: TGCAGTGCTAAGATGCAGGGAGGACAGCCCCAGCATTTT
CDR3aa: CSAKMQGGQPQHF

j_gene: TRBJ1-1
abundance: few
d_gene: -
v_gene: TRBV12-3/TRBV12-4
CDR3nt: TGTGCCAGCAGTTTGGGCGGACAGCGCAACACTGAAGCTTTCTTT
CDR3aa: CASSLGGQRNTEAFF

j_gene: TRBJ1-1
abundance: few
d_gene: TRBD1
v_gene: TRBV20-1
CDR3nt: TGCAGTGCTAGAGATCCAGGACAGGGGCCTGAAGCTTTCTTT
CDR3aa: CSARDPGQGPEAFF

j_gene: TRBJ1-1
abundance: -
d_gene: -
v_gene: TRBV27
CDR3nt: TGTGCCAGCAGTTTATTACCGCGGACGGGAAACACTGAAGCTTTCTTT
CDR3aa: CASSLLPRTGNTEAFF

j_gene: TRBJ2-5
abundance: -
d_gene: TRBD2
v_gene: TRBV2
CDR3nt: TGTGCCAGCACGCAAAGACTAGCGGGGCAAGAGACCCAGTACTTC
CDR3aa: CASTQRLAGQETQYF

j_gene: TRBJ1-2
abundance: -
d_gene: -
v_gene: TRBV6-5
CDR3nt: TGTGCCAGCAGTTACGGGGCAGGCTATTCGGCGGGCTACACCTTC
CDR3aa: CASSYGAGYSAGYTF

j_gene: TRBJ2-2
abundance: -
d_gene: -
v_gene: TRBV9
CDR3nt: TGTGCCAGCAGCAGCCACCCAGCGGCGAACACCGGGGAGCTGTTTTTT
CDR3aa: CASSSHPAANTGELFF

j_gene: TRBJ2-2
abundance: -
d_gene: TRBD1
v_gene: TRBV7-2
CDR3nt: TGTGCCAGCAGTAACAGGGGCACCGGGGAGCTGTTTTTT
CDR3aa: CASSNRGTGELFF

j_gene: TRBJ1-4
abundance: -
d_gene: -
v_gene: TRBV6-5
CDR3nt: TGTGCCAGCAGTTACAACGGGCAGGGGATTGAAAAACTGTTTTTT
CDR3aa: CASSYNGQGIEKLFF

j_gene: TRBJ1-4
abundance: few
d_gene: TRBD1
v_gene: TRBV19
CDR3nt: TGTGCCAGTAGTGGGGATGACAGGGGCGAAAAACTGTTTTTT
CDR3aa: CASSGDDRGEKLFF

j_gene: TRBJ1-2
abundance: -
d_gene: TRBD1
v_gene: TRBV11-1
CDR3nt: TGTGCCAGCAGCCTCTCGACAGGGGGATATGGCTACACCTTC
CDR3aa: CASSLSTGGYGYTF

j_gene: TRBJ2-5
abundance: few
d_gene: TRBD1
v_gene: TRBV6-1
CDR3nt: TGTGCCAGCGCAGTGAGACAGGGTAGAAAGACCCAGTACTTC
CDR3aa: CASAVRQGRKTQYF

j_gene: TRBJ2-7
abundance: -
d_gene: TRBD2
v_gene: TRBV20-1
CDR3nt: TGCAGTGCTAGGGGCCTAGCGGGGAGCTCCTACGAGCAGTACTTC
CDR3aa: CSARGLAGSSYEQYF

j_gene: TRBJ2-7
abundance: -
d_gene: -
v_gene: TRBV21-1
CDR3nt: TGTGCCAGCAGCCCTCGAAGGGGGAGGCCCTACGAGCAGTACTTC
CDR3aa: CASSPRRGRPYEQYF

j_gene: TRBJ1-5
abundance: -
d_gene: -
v_gene: TRBV7-2
CDR3nt: TGTGCCAGCAGCTCAACAGCTAATAGCAATCAGCCCCAGCATTTT
CDR3aa: CASSSTANSNQPQHF

j_gene: TRBJ2-7
abundance: -
d_gene: -
v_gene: TRBV7-2
CDR3nt: TGTGCCAGCAGCTTAGCGGGGGGGCCATCCGAGCAGTACTTC
CDR3aa: CASSLAGGPSEQYF

j_gene: TRBJ1-1
abundance: few
d_gene: -
v_gene: TRBV7-3
CDR3nt: TGTGCCAGCAGCAGCGCCAGGGTCGGGACTGAAGCTTTCTTT
CDR3aa: CASSSARVGTEAFF

j_gene: TRBJ2-3
abundance: few
d_gene: -
v_gene: TRBV15
CDR3nt: TGTGCCACCGCGGGGTGGACCTTCACAGATACGCAGTATTTT
CDR3aa: CATAGWTFTDTQYF

j_gene: TRBJ1-1
abundance: -
d_gene: TRBD1
v_gene: TRBV2
CDR3nt: TGTGCCAGCAGGTCACGGGACAGGGGTGGCACTGAAGCTTTCTTT
CDR3aa: CASRSRDRGGTEAFF

j_gene: TRBJ1-2
abundance: -
d_gene: -
v_gene: TRBV6-1
CDR3nt: TGTGCCAGCAGCACTCGGGTGGCTGGCTACACCTTC
CDR3aa: CASSTRVAGYTF

j_gene: TRBJ2-1
abundance: once
d_gene: -
v_gene: TRBV27
CDR3nt: TGTGCCAGCAGTTCCCGGACGGGGGAGCAGTTCTTC
CDR3aa: CASSSRTGEQFF

j_gene: TRBJ1-1
abundance: -
d_gene: -
v_gene: TRBV5-5
CDR3nt: TGTGCCAGCAGCAGGGCCAGAATGAACACTGAAGCTTTCTTT
CDR3aa: CASSRARMNTEAFF

j_gene: TRBJ2-3
abundance: -
d_gene: TRBD1
v_gene: TRBV28
CDR3nt: TGTGCCAGCAGTTTAAGTACAGGGGGCACAGATACGCAGTATTTT
CDR3aa: CASSLSTGGTDTQYF

j_gene: TRBJ1-1
abundance: few
d_gene: -
v_gene: TRBV20-1
CDR3nt: TGCAGTGCTAGAGACGGGACTGAAGCTTTCTTT
CDR3aa: CSARDGTEAFF

j_gene: TRBJ1-2
abundance: -
d_gene: -
v_gene: TRBV6-1
CDR3nt: TGTGCCAGCAGTGAAGCGCTGGGGCCAGGCTATGGCTACACCTTC
CDR3aa: CASSEALGPGYGYTF

j_gene: TRBJ1-2
abundance: -
d_gene: -
v_gene: TRBV2
CDR3nt: TGTGCCAGCAGTGAAGCAACAGCAGACTATGGCTACACCTTC
CDR3aa: CASSEATADYGYTF

j_gene: TRBJ1-1
abundance: few
d_gene: -
v_gene: TRBV30
CDR3nt: TGTGCCCGCTATATGAACACTGAAGCTTTCTTT
CDR3aa: CARYMNTEAFF

j_gene: TRBJ1-1
abundance: -
d_gene: TRBD1
v_gene: TRBV20-1
CDR3nt: TGCAGTGCTAAGAGGGACAGGCGGTACACTGAAGCTTTCTTT
CDR3aa: CSAKRDRRYTEAFF

j_gene: TRBJ2-5
abundance: -
d_gene: -
v_gene: TRBV2
CDR3nt: TGTGCCAGCAGTTGGGAGACCCAGTACTTC
CDR3aa: CASSWETQYF

j_gene: TRBJ1-5
abundance: once
d_gene: -
v_gene: TRBV7-8
CDR3nt: TGTGCCAGCAGCTTAGGACTGGGGGATCAGCCCCAGCATTTT
CDR3aa: CASSLGLGDQPQHF

j_gene: TRBJ1-2
abundance: once
d_gene: TRBD1
v_gene: TRBV5-4
CDR3nt: TGTGCCAGCAGCCTACTTAGCGGACAGGGGGTCAGAAACTATGGCTACACCTTC
CDR3aa: CASSLLSGQGVRNYGYTF

j_gene: TRBJ1-2
abundance: -
d_gene: TRBD1
v_gene: TRBV11-2
CDR3nt: TGTGCCAGCGGCAGGGGGCTTAATGGCTACACCTTC
CDR3aa: CASGRGLNGYTF

j_gene: TRBJ1-2
abundance: few
d_gene: TRBD1
v_gene: TRBV10-1
CDR3nt: TGCGCCAGCAGTGAGTCACCGGGACAGGGGGTCTATGGCTACACCTTC
CDR3aa: CASSESPGQGVYGYTF

j_gene: TRBJ1-1
abundance: few
d_gene: -
v_gene: TRBV15
CDR3nt: TGTGCCACCAGCGGGAGACCCATGAACACTGAAGCTTTCTTT
CDR3aa: CATSGRPMNTEAFF

j_gene: TRBJ1-2
abundance: few
d_gene: TRBD1
v_gene: TRBV5-4
CDR3nt: TGTGCCAGCAGACCCATGGGGGACAGGGCTGGCTACACCTTC
CDR3aa: CASRPMGDRAGYTF

j_gene: TRBJ2-5
abundance: -
d_gene: -
v_gene: TRBV18
CDR3nt: TGTGCCAGCTCACCCCACCAAGAGACCCAGTACTTC
CDR3aa: CASSPHQETQYF

j_gene: TRBJ2-5
abundance: few
d_gene: -
v_gene: TRBV4-3
CDR3nt: TGCGCCAGCAGCCAAGGTACCCAGGGACCCGAGACCCAGTACTTC
CDR3aa: CASSQGTQGPETQYF

j_gene: TRBJ2-5
abundance: -
d_gene: -
v_gene: TRBV5-1
CDR3nt: TGCGCCAGCAGCTCGGACGGAGGCGGGACCCAGTACTTC
CDR3aa: CASSSDGGGTQYF

j_gene: TRBJ1-2
abundance: -
d_gene: -
v_gene: TRBV19
CDR3nt: TGTGCCACCATGGAGTTGATCTATGGCTACACCTTC
CDR3aa: CATMELIYGYTF

j_gene: TRBJ1-6
abundance: -
d_gene: TRBD1
v_gene: TRBV30
CDR3nt: TGTGCCTGGATGACAGGGGGAGCAGCACCCCTCCACTTT
CDR3aa: CAWMTGGAAPLHF

j_gene: TRBJ2-7
abundance: -
d_gene: -
v_gene: TRBV20-1
CDR3nt: TGCAGTGCTAGTGAGTCCTACGAGCAGTACTTC
CDR3aa: CSASESYEQYF

j_gene: TRBJ1-6
abundance: -
d_gene: TRBD1
v_gene: TRBV6-5
CDR3nt: TGTGCCAGCAGTTACGCGGGGACAGGGCCCTATAATTCACCCCTCCACTTT
CDR3aa: CASSYAGTGPYNSPLHF

j_gene: TRBJ1-6
abundance: -
d_gene: -
v_gene: TRBV25-1
CDR3nt: TGTGCCAGCAGTCCCTCAGGGAACTCACCCCTCCACTTT
CDR3aa: CASSPSGNSPLHF

j_gene: TRBJ2-1
abundance: -
d_gene: TRBD2
v_gene: TRBV6-5
CDR3nt: TGTGCCAGCAGTTACCGCGGGAGCAATGAGCAGTTCTTC
CDR3aa: CASSYRGSNEQFF

j_gene: TRBJ2-7
abundance: -
d_gene: -
v_gene: TRBV7-3
CDR3nt: TGTGCCAGCAGCTTAAGGGCAGGGTTACCCTACGAGCAGTACTTC
CDR3aa: CASSLRAGLPYEQYF